These T cell receptor beta chains were read from a single sample in a study of PD-L1 blockade in urothelial cancer. TCRdb's copy holds only in-frame clones and misses some; the assay was immunoSEQ multiplex PCR. The sample has approximately 100,000 clones; about 89% are singletons. Source: PBMCs, taken around atezolizumab (anti-PD-L1) treatment. The receptors originated from a woman older than 75 with urothelial cancer. Both conserved end residues are part of each CDR3. D genes are given only for firm matches. Not every row has a clone size; where given, it reads once, few, many or a size class.

D gene: -; clone size: -; J gene: TRBJ2-5; V gene: TRBV28; CDR3 protein: CASSLRGGGPETQYF; CDR3 DNA: TGTGCCAGCAGCCTGAGAGGGGGAGGGCCCGAGACCCAGTACTTC
D gene: TRBD1; clone size: -; J gene: TRBJ1-3; V gene: TRBV27; CDR3 protein: CASSLSGQGIGSGNTIYF; CDR3 DNA: TGTGCCAGCAGTTTATCGGGACAGGGGATCGGCTCTGGAAACACCATATATTTT
D gene: TRBD1; clone size: -; J gene: TRBJ2-7; V gene: TRBV27; CDR3 protein: CASRLGQTNKQYF; CDR3 DNA: TGTGCCAGCAGGCTGGGACAGACCAACAAGCAGTACTTC
D gene: -; clone size: -; J gene: TRBJ2-5; V gene: TRBV6-1; CDR3 protein: CASSGSAVGRETQYF; CDR3 DNA: TGTGCCAGCAGTGGATCGGCGGTAGGGAGGGAGACCCAGTACTTC
D gene: TRBD1; clone size: once; J gene: TRBJ2-2; V gene: TRBV5-4; CDR3 protein: CASSFVDRETGELFF; CDR3 DNA: TGTGCCAGCAGCTTCGTGGACAGGGAAACCGGGGAGCTGTTTTTT
D gene: TRBD2; clone size: -; J gene: TRBJ2-7; V gene: TRBV5-4; CDR3 protein: CASSFASGSVEQYF; CDR3 DNA: TGTGCCAGCAGCTTCGCTAGCGGGAGTGTTGAGCAGTACTTC
D gene: -; clone size: -; J gene: TRBJ2-7; V gene: TRBV9; CDR3 protein: CASSAFGGDGYEQYF; CDR3 DNA: TGTGCCAGCAGCGCCTTCGGCGGCGATGGTTACGAGCAGTACTTC
D gene: TRBD1; clone size: once; J gene: TRBJ1-2; V gene: TRBV7-3; CDR3 protein: CASSTYQGALDGYTF; CDR3 DNA: TGTGCCAGCAGCACCTACCAGGGGGCGTTAGATGGCTACACCTTC
D gene: TRBD1; clone size: -; J gene: TRBJ2-7; V gene: TRBV5-6; CDR3 protein: CASSSYRGQEYF; CDR3 DNA: TGTGCCAGCAGCTCATACAGGGGGCAGGAGTACTTC
D gene: -; clone size: -; J gene: TRBJ1-4; V gene: TRBV30; CDR3 protein: CAWNREVSGNEKLFF; CDR3 DNA: TGTGCCTGGAACAGGGAAGTAAGCGGTAATGAAAAACTGTTTTTT
D gene: TRBD2; clone size: -; J gene: TRBJ2-7; V gene: TRBV5-1; CDR3 protein: CASSPAGPSGSHEQYF; CDR3 DNA: TGCGCCAGCAGCCCGGCGGGGCCTAGCGGGAGCCACGAGCAGTACTTC
D gene: -; clone size: -; J gene: TRBJ1-1; V gene: TRBV18; CDR3 protein: CASSDRMGGSTEAFF; CDR3 DNA: TGTGCCAGCTCAGATCGTATGGGAGGGAGCACTGAAGCTTTCTTT
D gene: TRBD2; clone size: -; J gene: TRBJ2-3; V gene: TRBV5-4; CDR3 protein: CASTLAGGFTDTQYF; CDR3 DNA: TGTGCCAGCACTCTAGCGGGAGGGTTCACAGATACGCAGTATTTT
D gene: -; clone size: -; J gene: TRBJ2-1; V gene: TRBV7-9; CDR3 protein: CASSLQGMVGNEQFF; CDR3 DNA: TGTGCCAGCAGCCTGCAGGGGATGGTAGGGAATGAGCAGTTCTTC
D gene: TRBD2; clone size: -; J gene: TRBJ2-1; V gene: TRBV19; CDR3 protein: CASSIASGHYNEQFF; CDR3 DNA: TGTGCCAGTAGTATCGCTAGCGGTCATTACAATGAGCAGTTCTTC
D gene: TRBD2; clone size: -; J gene: TRBJ2-7; V gene: TRBV6-1; CDR3 protein: CASSEAMGGDPPNF; CDR3 DNA: TGTGCCAGCAGTGAAGCTATGGGGGGGGACCCCCCGAACTTC
D gene: -; clone size: once; J gene: TRBJ1-2; V gene: TRBV6-1; CDR3 protein: CASSEAGQGLYGYTF; CDR3 DNA: TGTGCCAGCAGTGAAGCGGGGCAGGGTTTGTATGGCTACACCTTC
D gene: TRBD2; clone size: -; J gene: TRBJ2-7; V gene: TRBV10-2; CDR3 protein: CASSDLSSGSPYEQYF; CDR3 DNA: TGCGCCAGCAGTGACCTGAGTAGCGGGAGCCCCTACGAGCAGTACTTC
D gene: TRBD2; clone size: -; J gene: TRBJ2-7; V gene: TRBV9; CDR3 protein: CASSNSGSGSYEQYF; CDR3 DNA: TGTGCCAGCAGCAACAGCGGGAGTGGGTCCTACGAGCAGTACTTC
D gene: TRBD1; clone size: -; J gene: TRBJ1-1; V gene: TRBV19; CDR3 protein: CASSAWTGAEAFF; CDR3 DNA: TGTGCCAGTAGTGCCTGGACAGGAGCTGAAGCTTTCTTT
D gene: -; clone size: -; J gene: TRBJ2-7; V gene: TRBV9; CDR3 protein: CASSVGGGDPGNEQYF; CDR3 DNA: TGTGCCAGCAGCGTAGGGGGGGGCGACCCCGGGAACGAGCAGTACTTC
D gene: TRBD1; clone size: -; J gene: TRBJ2-7; V gene: TRBV27; CDR3 protein: CASSAAVGQGVGSYEQYF; CDR3 DNA: TGTGCCAGCAGTGCGGCCGTGGGACAGGGGGTGGGCTCCTACGAGCAGTACTTC
D gene: TRBD2; clone size: -; J gene: TRBJ2-1; V gene: TRBV7-8; CDR3 protein: CASSFDTGTSGRTAEQFF; CDR3 DNA: TGTGCCAGCAGCTTTGACACCGGGACTAGCGGGAGGACCGCTGAGCAGTTCTTC
D gene: -; clone size: few; J gene: TRBJ2-1; V gene: TRBV19; CDR3 protein: CASSQGFYNEQFF; CDR3 DNA: TGTGCCAGTAGTCAGGGTTTCTACAATGAGCAGTTCTTC
D gene: -; clone size: few; J gene: TRBJ1-5; V gene: TRBV19; CDR3 protein: CASRFEQVTNQPQHF; CDR3 DNA: TGTGCCAGTAGGTTCGAACAGGTAACTAATCAGCCCCAGCATTTT
D gene: TRBD2; clone size: -; J gene: TRBJ2-3; V gene: TRBV13; CDR3 protein: CASSWTSGTDTQYF; CDR3 DNA: TGTGCCAGCAGCTGGACTAGCGGGACAGATACGCAGTATTTT
D gene: TRBD2; clone size: -; J gene: TRBJ2-7; V gene: TRBV5-1; CDR3 protein: CASSSGTSGRGGEQYF; CDR3 DNA: TGCGCCAGCAGCTCCGGGACTAGCGGGAGAGGAGGGGAGCAGTACTTC
D gene: -; clone size: few; J gene: TRBJ1-5; V gene: TRBV19; CDR3 protein: CASSPRGRKYSNQPQHF; CDR3 DNA: TGTGCCAGTAGTCCAAGAGGGAGAAAGTATAGCAATCAGCCCCAGCATTTT
D gene: -; clone size: once; J gene: TRBJ2-3; V gene: TRBV5-1; CDR3 protein: CASSLEDSRGTDTQYF; CDR3 DNA: TGCGCCAGCAGCTTGGAAGACTCCCGCGGCACAGATACGCAGTATTTT
D gene: TRBD1; clone size: few; J gene: TRBJ1-5; V gene: TRBV30; CDR3 protein: CAWSVRGQGNQPQHF; CDR3 DNA: TGTGCCTGGAGTGTACGGGGACAGGGCAATCAGCCCCAGCATTTT
D gene: TRBD1; clone size: -; J gene: TRBJ1-2; V gene: TRBV18; CDR3 protein: CASSPSPGQGNYTF; CDR3 DNA: TGTGCCAGCTCACCTTCCCCGGGACAGGGGAACTACACCTTC
D gene: TRBD2; clone size: -; J gene: TRBJ2-7; V gene: TRBV5-4; CDR3 protein: CASSPGGTSFYEQYF; CDR3 DNA: TGTGCCAGCAGCCCCGGGGGGACTAGCTTTTACGAGCAGTACTTC
D gene: -; clone size: -; J gene: TRBJ1-1; V gene: TRBV7-9; CDR3 protein: CASSSGHIGITEAFF; CDR3 DNA: TGTGCCAGCAGCTCAGGTCACATCGGGATCACTGAAGCTTTCTTT
D gene: TRBD1; clone size: -; J gene: TRBJ2-1; V gene: TRBV2; CDR3 protein: CASSQPGQGAYNEQFF; CDR3 DNA: TGTGCCAGCAGTCAGCCGGGACAGGGGGCCTACAATGAGCAGTTCTTC
D gene: -; clone size: -; J gene: TRBJ2-1; V gene: TRBV5-1; CDR3 protein: CASSLKVQRFDEQFF; CDR3 DNA: TGCGCCAGCAGCTTGAAGGTCCAGCGGTTCGATGAGCAGTTCTTC